This TCR beta chain was captured by sequencing in a study of PD-1 blockade in classical Hodgkin lymphoma. Study details: Nivolumab 3 mg/kg was given intravenously every 2 weeks. Study-level findings and limits: For complete responders, baseline diversity was comparable to that of newly diagnosed patients. Relapsed/refractory patients reportedly had lower baseline diversity than newly diagnosed patients.

With respect to this clone: What it binds is unknown.

Sequenced by immunoSEQ multiplex PCR; TCRdb stores in-frame clones only, minus some. The profile covers about 90,000 clones, with around 90% appearing a single time and approximately 2.6% taken by the ten largest. Relapses following autologous stem cell transplantation were seen in all patients, with brentuximab vedotin exposure varying. J gave up 8 bases and V 3 bases, and 7 bases lay outside the gene matches. The germline gives CDR1 SGHTA, CDR2 FQGTGA. The CDR3 sequence is 14 residues long. The receptor comes from a human donor with classical Hodgkin lymphoma. Sequencing used peripheral blood mononuclear cells (PBMCs), obtained before the second cycle of nivolumab. The chain employs TRBV7-3 and TRBJ2-1; 7 bases are shared with TRBD2. Here the CDR3 DNA reads TGTGCCAGCAGCTTGGCGGGAGAGTCTCATGAGCAGTTCTTC. Residues: CASSLAGESHEQFF.